Given below is one TCR beta chain in context. This clone was recorded a few times. The target of this receptor is not known. Base qualities are not provided; no much larger clone lies one nucleotide away. The data originate from a study of regulatory dendritic cells for organ transplantation (dated by TCRdb to about 2017). Notes on the research overall: Monocytes were cultured with vitamin D3 on days 0 and 4 and with IL-10 on day 4 to generate regulatory dendritic cells. On day 6, LPS was added to the DC cultures to test how the DCs responded to a strong maturation-inducing agent. TCRbeta repertoires were sequenced from sorted naive and memory CD4+ and CD8+ T cells before and after allostimulation with regulatory or mature dendritic cells.

Germline trimming: 5 bases from V, 5 bases from J; junction bases outside gene matches: 14. Reading from cysteine to phenylalanine, the CDR3 counts 16 amino acids. Kept here is only the CDR3 DNA, which spans 48 bases and is read in frame from base 1. Looking up the germline V gene (reference sequence) yields CDR1 SEHNR and CDR2 FQNEAQ. On the study overall, not on this receptor specifically: In both subjects, allostimulation led to expansion of memory CD8+ clones, although regulatory dendritic cells appeared to cause more limited expansion than mature dendritic cells did. Of the resting subsets, memory CD8+ T cells had the largest number of alloreactive TCR clonotypes. Sequencing was done in only two subjects, and the authors reported considerable heterogeneity between individuals in the alloreactive memory CD8+ T cell pool. Repertoires were highly diverse in naive CD4+ and CD8+ T cells, less diverse in memory cells, and most oligoclonal in memory CD8+ cells.

Sorted T cell subsets were CFSE-labeled and co-cultured for 4 to 5 days with allogeneic regulatory or mature dendritic cells at a 1:10 DC:T ratio. FACS was used to sort naive T cells as CD45RA+ cells and memory T cells as CD45RO+ CD4+ or CD8+ cells. T cells for TCR sequencing came from a couple of healthy control subjects. The Qiagen DNeasy Blood & Tissue Kit was used to extract genomic DNA. TCRbeta CDR3 regions were amplified by multiplexed two-step PCR using Vbeta-specific forward primers and Jbeta-specific reverse primers. The TCRbeta libraries were sequenced on an Illumina instrument via the immunoSEQ service. The authors processed their data as follows. IMGT annotation was used to assign V, D and J genes, and synthetic CDR3 analogues were used to correct the counts for multiplex PCR bias. The immunoSEQ Analyzer calculated repertoire clonality as one minus the normalized Shannon entropy. Clonal expansion was defined by Fisher's exact test with Benjamini-Hochberg false discovery rate control, using two-tailed P<0.01. TCRdb mirrors the immuneACCESS table, restricted to in-frame sequences. Some clones are absent from its copies; in checked studies, under half trace to an unresolved V gene, and the reason for the others is unknown. That table furnishes V, J and clone size, whereas the DNA furnished D and trimming. The sample table shows nearly 11,000 clones, and 65% to 85% are seen once. The ten largest clonotypes hold about 2.6% of the sample.

The sample consisted of memory CD4+ T cells from blood cultured with regulatory dendritic cells. The cell subset or site label, as the study defines it: CD45RO+ memory T cells. This clonotype was obtained from a human donor in good health. The V gene is TRBV7-9 and the J gene is TRBJ1-1, and TRBD1 matches 7 of the central bases. The CDR3 is CASSPGQVTKLTEAFF. The DNA reads as follows: TGTGCCAGCAGCCCCGGACAGGTTACAAAATTAACTGAAGCTTTCTTT.